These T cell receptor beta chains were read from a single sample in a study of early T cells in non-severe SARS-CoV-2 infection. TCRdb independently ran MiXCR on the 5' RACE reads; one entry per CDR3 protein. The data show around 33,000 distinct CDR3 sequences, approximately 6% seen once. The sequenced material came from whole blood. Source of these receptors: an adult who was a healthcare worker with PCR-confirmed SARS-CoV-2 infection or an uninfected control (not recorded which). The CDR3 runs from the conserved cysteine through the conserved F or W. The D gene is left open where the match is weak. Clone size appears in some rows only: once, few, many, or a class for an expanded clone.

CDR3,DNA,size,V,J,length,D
CASSWDSPTDTQYF,TGCGCCAGCAGCTGGGACAGCCCCACAGATACGCAGTATTTT,-,TRBV5-1,TRBJ2-3,14,TRBD1
CASSSRTSGVKDEQYF,TGTGCCAGCAGTTCCCGGACTAGCGGGGTTAAGGACGAGCAGTACTTC,many,TRBV12-3/TRBV12-4,TRBJ2-7,16,TRBD2
CASSQGNAFNEKLFF,TGTGCCAGCAGTCAAGGGAATGCCTTTAATGAAAAACTGTTTTTT,many,TRBV27,TRBJ1-4,15,-
CASSLRRSTENTGELFF,TGTGCCAGCAGCTTAAGGCGAAGTACGGAGAACACCGGGGAGCTGTTTTTT,few,TRBV7-2,TRBJ2-2,17,-
CASSLDPAGTQYF,TGTGCCAGCAGCTTAGACCCGGCAGGTACGCAGTATTTT,many,TRBV7-6,TRBJ2-3,13,-
CASSFGQKGNQPQHF,TGTGCCAGCAGCTTCGGGCAGAAGGGCAATCAGCCCCAGCATTTT,many,TRBV13,TRBJ1-5,15,-
CASSLSGIYEQYF,TGTGCCAGCAGCCTTAGCGGGATCTACGAGCAGTACTTC,many,TRBV3-1,TRBJ2-7,13,TRBD2
CASTLGTPSNTGELFF,TGTGCCAGCACCCTAGGGACGCCGAGCAACACCGGGGAGCTGTTTTTT,many,TRBV12-3/TRBV12-4,TRBJ2-2,16,-
CATSRRGGGEKLFF,TGTGCCACCAGCAGGAGGGGAGGTGGTGAAAAACTGTTTTTT,many,TRBV15,TRBJ1-4,14,-
CSVKDRHNYGYTF,TGCAGCGTCAAGGACAGGCATAACTATGGCTACACCTTC,many,TRBV29-1,TRBJ1-2,13,TRBD1
CSAERGRNYNEQFF,TGCAGTGCCGAGAGGGGACGGAACTACAATGAGCAGTTCTTT,-,TRBV20-1,TRBJ2-1,14,-
CASSRGVAKNIQYF,TGTGCCAGCAGCCGTGGCGTAGCCAAAAACATTCAGTACTTC,many,TRBV6-5,TRBJ2-4,14,-
CASSRGGAGNQPQHF,TGTGCCAGCAGCCGAGGGGGGGCCGGCAATCAGCCCCAGCATTTT,many,TRBV14,TRBJ1-5,15,-
CASRLMAGALGGYTF,TGTGCAAGTCGCTTAATGGCAGGAGCTCTGGGTGGCTACACCTTC,many,TRBV12-2,TRBJ1-2,15,-
CASSSFTGELFF,TGTGCCAGCAGTTCCTTCACCGGGGAGCTGTTTTTT,many,TRBV27,TRBJ2-2,12,-
CASSPRTGTNSPLHF,TGTGCCAGCAGTCCGCGGACAGGGACTAATTCACCCCTCCACTTT,many,TRBV27,TRBJ1-6,15,TRBD1
CASSLARDQILNEQFF,TGTGCCAGCAGCTTGGCCAGGGACCAAATTCTTAATGAGCAGTTCTTC,many,TRBV5-6,TRBJ2-1,16,-
CASSRTGENYGYTF,TGCGCCAGCAGCCGGACAGGGGAGAACTATGGCTACACCTTC,many,TRBV5-1,TRBJ1-2,14,TRBD1
CSVTGTGALNTEAFF,TGCAGCGTTACCGGGACAGGGGCTTTGAACACTGAAGCTTTCTTT,many,TRBV29-1,TRBJ1-1,15,TRBD1
CASSLGTGGTDTQYF,TGCGCCAGCAGTCTTGGGACAGGGGGCACGGATACGCAGTATTTT,-,TRBV5-1,TRBJ2-3,15,TRBD1
CASSSRLAGLRADTQYF,TGTGCCAGCAGCTCAAGACTAGCGGGACTCCGAGCAGATACGCAGTATTTT,many,TRBV7-2,TRBJ2-3,17,TRBD2
CASSQDRGGAEETQYF,TGCGCCAGCAGCCAAGATCGCGGGGGGGCCGAGGAGACCCAGTACTTC,few,TRBV4-3,TRBJ2-5,16,TRBD2
CASRDMGLAGVNEQFF,TGTGCCAGCAGGGATATGGGGCTAGCGGGTGTAAATGAGCAGTTCTTC,many,TRBV12-3/TRBV12-4,TRBJ2-1,16,TRBD2